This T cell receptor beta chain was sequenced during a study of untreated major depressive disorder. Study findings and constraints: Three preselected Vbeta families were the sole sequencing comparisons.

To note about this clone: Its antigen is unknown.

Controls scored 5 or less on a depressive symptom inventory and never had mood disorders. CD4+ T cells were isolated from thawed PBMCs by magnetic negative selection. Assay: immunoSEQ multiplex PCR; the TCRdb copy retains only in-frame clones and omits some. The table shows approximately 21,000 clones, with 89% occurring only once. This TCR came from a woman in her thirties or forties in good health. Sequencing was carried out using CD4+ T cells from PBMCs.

As DNA, the CDR3 is TGTGCCAGCAGTTTTTTTTTGCCCGGTTTAGCGGGGGCAGAGACCCAGTACTTC. This translates into CASSFFLPGLAGAETQYF. The chain recombines TRBV28 with TRBJ2-5; 9 bases line up with TRBD2. Germline CDR1 and CDR2: MDHEN and SYDVKM. The CDR3 is 18 amino acids. Losses at the gene ends were 3 bases for V and 4 bases for J; bases not matched to a gene: 15.